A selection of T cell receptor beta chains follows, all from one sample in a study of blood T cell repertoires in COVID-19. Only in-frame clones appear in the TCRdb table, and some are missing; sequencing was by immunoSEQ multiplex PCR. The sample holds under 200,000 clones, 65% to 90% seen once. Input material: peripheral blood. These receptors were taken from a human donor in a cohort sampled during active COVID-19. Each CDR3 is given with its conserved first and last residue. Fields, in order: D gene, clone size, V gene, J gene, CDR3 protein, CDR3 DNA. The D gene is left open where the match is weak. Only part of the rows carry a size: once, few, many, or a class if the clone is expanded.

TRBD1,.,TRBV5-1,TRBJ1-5,CASSLGDSWNNQPQHF,TGCGCCAGCAGCTTGGGGGACAGTTGGAACAATCAGCCCCAGCATTTT
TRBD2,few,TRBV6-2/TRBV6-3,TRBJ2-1,CASSPGVAGENEQFF,TGTGCCAGCAGTCCCGGGGTAGCGGGTGAGAATGAGCAGTTCTTC
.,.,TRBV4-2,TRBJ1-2,CASSQEDEGMSYGYTF,TGTGCCAGCAGCCAAGAGGACGAGGGAATGAGCTATGGCTACACCTTC
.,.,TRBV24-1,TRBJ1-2,CATSDPAGANYGYTF,TGTGCCACCAGTGATCCCGCAGGGGCGAACTATGGCTACACCTTC
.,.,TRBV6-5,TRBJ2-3,CASSYYDSRTDTQYF,TGTGCCAGCAGTTACTATGACAGCCGCACAGATACGCAGTATTTT
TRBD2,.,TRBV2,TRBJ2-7,CASRRGGGFYEQYF,TGTGCCAGCAGGAGGGGCGGGGGATTCTACGAGCAGTACTTC
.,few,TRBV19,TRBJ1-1,CASNFQGTREAFF,TGTGCCAGTAATTTCCAGGGTACCCGTGAAGCTTTCTTT
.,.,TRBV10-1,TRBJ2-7,CASSIDRAGEQYF,TGCGCCAGCAGTATTGACAGGGCGGGGGAGCAGTACTTC
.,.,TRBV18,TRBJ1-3,CASSPGQPASGNTIYF,TGTGCCAGCTCACCCGGACAGCCCGCCTCTGGAAACACCATATATTTT
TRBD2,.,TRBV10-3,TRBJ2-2,CAISDRTRPTGELFF,TGTGCCATCAGTGATAGGACTAGACCTACCGGGGAGCTGTTTTTT
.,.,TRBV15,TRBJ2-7,CATSRVRQGMRNYEQYF,TGTGCCACCAGCAGAGTACGGCAGGGGATGAGAAACTACGAGCAGTACTTC
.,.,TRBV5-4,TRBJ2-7,CASSLGSGDSYEQYF,TGTGCCAGCAGCTTGGGTTCGGGGGACTCCTACGAGCAGTACTTC
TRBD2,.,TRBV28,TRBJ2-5,CASSPGGLETQYF,TGTGCCAGCAGTCCGGGGGGTCTGGAGACCCAGTACTTC
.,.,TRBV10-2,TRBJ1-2,CASSEMAYRGYGYTF,TGCGCCAGCAGTGAGATGGCCTACCGGGGCTATGGCTACACCTTC
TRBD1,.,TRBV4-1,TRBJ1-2,CASSQLTGYDNYGYTF,TGCGCCAGCAGCCAACTGACAGGGTACGATAACTATGGCTACACCTTC
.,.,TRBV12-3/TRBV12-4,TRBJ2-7,CASSLASTYEQYF,TGTGCCAGCAGTTTAGCTTCTACCTACGAGCAGTACTTC
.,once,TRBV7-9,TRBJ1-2,CASIVGSGKNYGYTF,TGTGCCAGCATCGTAGGCTCGGGGAAGAACTATGGCTACACCTTC
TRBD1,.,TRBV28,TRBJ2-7,CASPGQGTYEQYF,TGTGCCAGCCCGGGACAGGGGACCTACGAGCAGTACTTC
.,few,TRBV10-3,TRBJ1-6,CAIRSDTNSPLHF,TGTGCCATCAGATCAGACACTAATTCACCCCTCCACTTT
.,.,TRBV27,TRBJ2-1,CASSFPGMSGHEQFF,TGTGCCAGCAGTTTTCCCGGAATGAGCGGGCATGAGCAGTTCTTC
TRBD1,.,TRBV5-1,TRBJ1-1,CASRTKGARLAEAFF,TGCGCCAGCAGAACGAAGGGGGCGAGGTTGGCTGAAGCTTTCTTT
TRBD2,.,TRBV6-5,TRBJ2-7,CASKSLAGYEQYF,TGTGCCAGCAAGTCACTAGCGGGTTACGAGCAGTACTTC
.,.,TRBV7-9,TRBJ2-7,CASSLDPSSGQYF,TGTGCCAGCAGCTTAGATCCTTCCTCAGGGCAGTACTTC
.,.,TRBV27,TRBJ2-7,CASSLQAPYEQYF,TGTGCCAGCAGTTTACAGGCGCCCTACGAGCAGTACTTC
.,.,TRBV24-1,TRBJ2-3,CATKSTGADTQYF,TGTGCCACCAAATCGACGGGAGCAGATACGCAGTATTTT
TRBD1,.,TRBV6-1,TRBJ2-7,CASSEGGTGGKYEQYF,TGTGCCAGCAGTGAAGGGGGGACAGGGGGAAAGTACGAGCAGTACTTC
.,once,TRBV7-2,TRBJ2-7,CASSLAGPGSYEQYF,TGTGCCAGCAGCTTAGCGGGGCCGGGTTCCTACGAGCAGTACTTC
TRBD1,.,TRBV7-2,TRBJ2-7,CASRIGTGGDEQYF,TGTGCCAGCAGGATTGGGACAGGGGGCGACGAGCAGTACTTC
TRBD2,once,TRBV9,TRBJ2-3,CASSPGAGAKDTQYF,TGTGCCAGCAGCCCAGGAGCGGGAGCGAAAGATACGCAGTATTTT
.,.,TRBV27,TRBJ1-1,CASTRMGPNTEAFF,TGTGCCAGCACAAGAATGGGGCCCAACACTGAAGCTTTCTTT
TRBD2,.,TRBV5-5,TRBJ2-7,CASSPIGRETYEQYF,TGTGCCAGCAGCCCAATCGGGCGGGAGACCTACGAGCAGTACTTC
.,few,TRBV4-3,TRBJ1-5,CASSQDLVRVNQPQHF,TGCGCCAGCAGCCAAGATCTTGTACGGGTGAATCAGCCCCAGCATTTT
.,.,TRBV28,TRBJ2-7,CASSLSLLGASYEQYF,TGTGCCAGCAGTTTATCCCTCCTGGGGGCCTCCTACGAGCAGTACTTC
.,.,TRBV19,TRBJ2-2,CASSIDRGWPNTGELFF,TGTGCCAGTAGTATAGATCGCGGGTGGCCGAACACCGGGGAGCTGTTTTTT
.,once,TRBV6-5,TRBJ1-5,CASRFEEEQPQHF,TGTGCCAGCAGATTCGAGGAGGAACAGCCCCAGCATTTT